The 27 T cell receptor beta chains reported below all come from one sample, sequenced in a study of shared clonotypes between healthy human individuals. The protocol was immunoSEQ multiplex PCR, while the TCRdb copy is restricted to in-frame clones and leaves out a portion. The data hold around 430,000 clones, with 70% to 80% observed a single time. The sample taken for sequencing was PBMCs. All receptors come from a woman in her 40s in good health. Some clones in this sample may be carry-over from other donors' samples.

The chain couples TRBV5-4 to TRBJ1-2; D gene ambiguous. Trimming pared 4 bases from V and 2 bases from J, leaving 12 bases between. In germline, CDR1 is SGHNT, CDR2 YYREEE (reference sequence). The CDR3 covers 14 residues. The CDR3 nucleotides read TGTGCCAGCAGCCAAGCTACCGGAAACTATGGCTACACCTTC. Translated, it gives CASSQATGNYGYTF.

The genes are TRBV6-6 and TRBJ1-3; no clear D. Trimming took 7 bases from V and 2 from J, leaving 6 bases between them. Germline lookup yields CDR1 MNHNY and CDR2 SVGAGI (reference sequence). There are 12 residues in the CDR3. The CDR3: CASTAAGNTIYF. The CDR3 coding sequence is TGTGCCAGCACGGCGGCTGGAAACACCATATATTTT.

The chain has TRBV11-3 and TRBJ1-3; no clear D gene. Germline V gene sequence: CDR1 SGHNT, CDR2 YENEEA. The CDR3 covers 13 residues. V was trimmed by 5 bases and J by 4 bases, leaving 9 bases between them. Here the CDR3 reads CASSPASGNTIYF. The CDR3 region has the DNA TGTGCCAGCAGCCCCGCATCCGGAAACACCATATATTTT.

There are a few counts of this clone. This chain links TRBV5-4 with TRBJ1-1; D ambiguous. The length of the CDR3 is 13 residues. V lost 2 bases to trimming and J lost 2 bases, with 7 bases between them. Looked up from germline, CDR1 is SGHNT and CDR2 is YYREEE (reference sequence). The CDR3 protein is CASSFRVNTEAFF. The CDR3 bases are TGTGCCAGCAGCTTCCGGGTAAACACTGAAGCTTTCTTT.

J is TRBJ1-1 and V is TRBV7-2; D is possibly TRBD1 (5 bases). CDR3 length: 12 residues. Per the germline V gene, CDR1 is SGHTA and CDR2 is FQGNSA. The V gene lost 6 bases and the J gene lost 7 bases, with 12 bases spanning the gap. The DNA of the CDR3 is TGTGCCAGCAGGCCAACAGGAGGTGAAGCTTTCTTT. This sequence encodes CASRPTGGEAFF.

The CDR3 nucleotides read TGCGCCAGCAGCTGGGAGGGACAGTCAGAAGGAAACACCATATATTTT. Its translation is CASSWEGQSEGNTIYF. V usage is TRBV5-1 and J usage is TRBJ1-3; TRBD1 agrees at 7 bases. This CDR3 contains 16 residues. The germline V gene has CDR1 SGHRS and CDR2 YFSETQ. Trimming removed 3 bases from V and 4 bases from J; junction bases left unmatched: 10.

The chain joins TRBV5-4 to TRBJ2-5; TRBD2 is a possible D gene (5 bases). Between the trimmed V and J ends, which lost 4 bases and 4 bases, there was a span of 11 bases. The CDR3 totals 13 residues. CDR1 is SGHNT and CDR2 is YYREEE in the germline V gene (reference sequence). The chain's CDR3 is CASSPRGLETQYF. The CDR3 DNA sequence: TGTGCCAGCAGCCCCCGAGGGTTAGAGACCCAGTACTTC.

This sequence joins TRBV29-1 and TRBJ2-3; D tentatively fits TRBD1 or TRBD2 (5 bases each). V was pared by 6 bases and J by 2 bases, with 15 bases between. Germline CDR1 SQVTM, CDR2 ANQGSEA. This CDR3 spans 14 amino acids. The CDR3 protein is CSVARDLNTDTQYF. For the CDR3, the DNA is TGCAGCGTGGCCCGGGACCTAAACACAGATACGCAGTATTTT.

The chain carries TRBV4-1 and TRBJ2-1; TRBD2 is a possible D gene (5 bases). CDR1 is MGHRA and CDR2 is YSYEKL in the germline V gene. This CDR3 is 14 amino acids long. The V end lost 4 bases, the J end lost 4 bases, and 11 bases lay between the germline ends. DNA of the CDR3: TGCGCCAGCAGCCGAGATGAGCGGTACAATGAGCAGTTCTTC. It translates to CASSRDERYNEQFF.

This clone was picked up one time. The V gene is TRBV7-9, the J gene TRBJ2-1, with 10 bases matching TRBD2. This CDR3 is built from 18 residues. V shed 1 base and J 2 bases; nucleotides not matched to a gene: 8. Germline CDR1 is SEHNR and CDR2 is FQNEAQ (reference sequence). The DNA of the CDR3 is TGTGCCAGCAGCTTAGTCAGGGTAGCGGGAGGCCCCTACAATGAGCAGTTCTTC. This sequence encodes CASSLVRVAGGPYNEQFF.

This clone was counted ten times or more. The sample carries other DNA sequences with the same CDR3. The DNA of the CDR3 is TGCGCCAGCAGCCCCCTACGGGAAACAGGGGGCTGGCAACTGGGCACAGATACGCAGTATTTT. This gives the protein CASSPLRETGGWQLGTDTQYF. The J gene is TRBJ2-3, the V gene TRBV4-1; TRBD1 agrees at 9 bases. Germline V lookup: CDR1 MGHRA, CDR2 YSYEKL. CDR3 size: 21 residues. The ends lost 4 bases at V and 1 base at J; junction bases unmatched: 21.

The chain links TRBV2 to TRBJ1-1; D is uncertain. This CDR3 region has 14 residues. CDR1 and CDR2 from the germline V gene are SNHLY and FYNNEI. V was shortened by 3 bases and J by 0 bases, with 8 bases between the two germline ends. CDR3 sequence: CASSEVLMNTEAFF. In nucleotides, the CDR3 is TGTGCCAGCAGTGAGGTGCTCATGAACACTGAAGCTTTCTTT.

In its sample, this clone was seen many times. The rearrangement joins TRBV6-1 to TRBJ2-7; D not certain. This CDR3 contains 10 residues. V shed 2 bases and J shed 5 bases, with 1 base lying between them. Germline V gene data show CDR1 as MNHNS and CDR2 as SASEGT. CDR3 nucleotides: TGTGCCAGCAGTGAACACGAGCAGTACTTC. This encodes CASSEHEQYF.

Only a few counts were recorded for this clone. CDR3: CASSFAHSGANVLTF. DNA of the CDR3: TGTGCCAGCAGCTTTGCGCACTCTGGGGCCAACGTCCTGACTTTC. This chain connects TRBV5-8 to TRBJ2-6; no reliable D call. Per the germline V gene, CDR1 is SGHTS and CDR2 is YDEGEE. The germline V and J ends were trimmed by 2 bases and 0 bases, with 6 bases remaining between them. The CDR3 covers 15 residues.

This chain links TRBV9 with TRBJ2-1; 10 bases are a match to TRBD2. J lost 2 bases, V lost 0 bases, and 2 bases had no gene match. The CDR3 extends over 16 amino acids. Germline V lookup: CDR1 SGDLS, CDR2 YYNGEE. The CDR3 loop reads CASSVELAGPYNEQFF. Written as DNA, the CDR3 is TGTGCCAGCAGCGTAGAACTAGCGGGGCCCTACAATGAGCAGTTCTTC.

The rearrangement links TRBV19 to TRBJ2-2; TRBD1 agrees at 7 bases. The CDR3 extends over 15 amino acids. V gave up 6 bases and J gave up 4 bases; unmatched junction bases: 8. The germline gives CDR1 LNHDA, CDR2 SQIVND (reference sequence). DNA of the CDR3: TGTGCCAGTAGGGCGACAGGGAGTGTCACCGGGGAGCTGTTTTTT. Its translation is CASRATGSVTGELFF.

This clone was found a few times. The chain carries TRBV7-9 and TRBJ2-3, with 13 bases fitting TRBD2. The CDR3 covers 16 residues. Germline CDR1 is SEHNR and CDR2 is FQNEAQ (reference sequence). The trim removed 4 bases at V and 6 bases at J, leaving 7 bases unmatched. The DNA of the CDR3 is TGTGCCAGCAGCTCGGGACTAGCGGGAAACCGTGATACGCAGTATTTT. Residues: CASSSGLAGNRDTQYF.

This clone has just one count. The chain couples TRBV4-1 to TRBJ1-1; D uncertain. CDR1 is MGHRA and CDR2 is YSYEKL in the germline V gene. The CDR3 runs 16 residues. V was trimmed by 2 bases and J by 3 bases, leaving 16 bases between them. The CDR3 loop is CASSQTLRDEDTEAFF. CDR3 sequence (DNA): TGCGCCAGCAGCCAAACTCTTCGAGACGAGGACACTGAAGCTTTCTTT.

This clone was seen a handful of times. The V and J genes are TRBV5-1 and TRBJ1-4; a weak D match, TRBD1 (6 bases). The germline gives CDR1 SGHRS, CDR2 YFSETQ. The CDR3 spans 15 residues. Trimming pared 0 bases from V and 7 bases from J, leaving 13 bases between. The CDR3 reads CASSLAGEMGEKLFF. The CDR3 nucleotides are TGCGCCAGCAGCTTGGCAGGGGAAATGGGTGAAAAACTGTTTTTT.

The genes are TRBV5-6 and TRBJ2-1; 11 positions agree with TRBD2. With V trimmed by 1 base and J by 4 bases, 7 bases remained unmatched. The CDR3 is made up of 17 amino acids. The germline CDR1 and CDR2 sequences are SGHDT and YYEEEE. As DNA, the CDR3 is TGTGCCAGCAGCTTGATGGTAGCGGGAGGGTTATACAATGAGCAGTTCTTC. Translation: CASSLMVAGGLYNEQFF.

The chain has TRBV30 and TRBJ2-4; D is undetermined. CDR3 length: 12 amino acids. The V gene's germline CDR1 is GTSNPN and CDR2 SVGIG (reference sequence). Between the trimmed V and J ends, which lost 1 base and 8 bases, there was a span of 9 bases. The CDR3 reads CAWSEEFDIQYF. CDR3 DNA: TGTGCCTGGAGTGAAGAGTTCGACATTCAGTACTTC.

V and J are TRBV11-1 and TRBJ1-1; D call uncertain. Germline CDR1 SGHAT, CDR2 FQDESV (reference sequence). V gave up 5 bases and J gave up 5 bases, with 12 bases separating them. The CDR3 contains 13 residues. CDR3 in amino acids: CASSPALGTEAFF. DNA of the CDR3: TGTGCCAGCAGCCCCGCCCTTGGGACTGAAGCTTTCTTT.

This chain uses TRBV9 with TRBJ2-7, with 14 bases lining up with TRBD2. J was trimmed by 6 bases and V by 0 bases; bases with no gene match: 8. The CDR3 covers 17 residues. Germline CDR1 SGDLS, CDR2 YYNGEE. CDR3 residues: CASSVVGLAGVWGEQYF. The CDR3 region has the DNA TGTGCCAGCAGCGTAGTGGGACTAGCGGGAGTATGGGGCGAGCAGTACTTC.

The chain employs TRBV5-1 and TRBJ2-1; 8 bases match TRBD2. Looked up from germline, CDR1 is SGHRS and CDR2 is YFSETQ. The V segment lost 2 bases and the J segment 1 base; nucleotides outside the gene matches: 5. CDR3 size: 16 residues. The CDR3 sequence is CASSFQRGPSYNEQFF. The CDR3 bases are TGCGCCAGCAGCTTTCAGCGGGGGCCATCCTACAATGAGCAGTTCTTC.

V usage is TRBV5-1 and J usage is TRBJ2-1; a possible D gene is TRBD2 (6 bases). Germline CDR1 and CDR2: SGHRS and YFSETQ. Deletions cut 4 bases from V and 4 bases from J, with 12 bases between. There are 14 residues in the CDR3. CDR3 coding DNA: TGCGCCAGCAGCCCGCGACTAGATTACAATGAGCAGTTCTTC. Translation: CASSPRLDYNEQFF.

CDR3: CASSLASNQPQHF. CDR3 nucleotide sequence: TGTGCCAGCAGCTTGGCGTCAAATCAGCCCCAGCATTTT. The rearrangement uses TRBV5-5 and TRBJ1-5; no clear D gene. The CDR3 runs 13 residues. V dropped 0 bases and J dropped 4 bases, with 5 bases sitting between them. Germline CDR1 is SGHKS and CDR2 is YYEKEE (reference sequence).

The chain links TRBV29-1 to TRBJ1-1; TRBD1 agrees at 7 bases. V was clipped by 1 base and J by 11 bases; unmatched bases: 7. This CDR3 is 12 amino acids long. CDR1 is SQVTM and CDR2 is ANQGSEA in the germline V gene. The CDR3 is CSVEGTGLRAFF. The DNA for the CDR3 is TGCAGCGTTGAAGGGACAGGACTACGGGCTTTCTTT.